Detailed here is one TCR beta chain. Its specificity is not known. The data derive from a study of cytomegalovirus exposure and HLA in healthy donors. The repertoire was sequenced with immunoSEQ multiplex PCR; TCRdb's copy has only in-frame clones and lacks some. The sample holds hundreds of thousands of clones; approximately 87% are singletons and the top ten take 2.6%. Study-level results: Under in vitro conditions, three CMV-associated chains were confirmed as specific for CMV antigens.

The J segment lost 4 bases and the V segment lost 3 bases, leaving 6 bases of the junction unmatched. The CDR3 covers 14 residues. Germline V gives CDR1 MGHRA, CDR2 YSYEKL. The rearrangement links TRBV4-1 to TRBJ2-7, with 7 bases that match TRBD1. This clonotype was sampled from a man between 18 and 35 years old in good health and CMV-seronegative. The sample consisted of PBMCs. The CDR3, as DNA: TGCGCCAGCAGCCAGCAGACGGACAGGTACGAGCAGTACTTC. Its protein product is CASSQQTDRYEQYF.